This T cell receptor (beta chain) was recorded in a study of blood T cell repertoires in COVID-19. About the study: The study drew acute and convalescent COVID-19 samples from the United States, Italy and Spain. The cDNA or gDNA used as material had been derived from T cells, B-cell-depleted T cells, or PBMCs.

The CDR3 sequence is 11 residues long. Germline loops: CDR1 DFQATT, CDR2 SNEGSKA (reference sequence). Authors' processing steps: Estimates of nucleated cell counts were drawn from the amplification of reference gene primers. Some clones are missing from TCRdb's copy, which holds only in-frame ones; the method was immunoSEQ multiplex PCR. V and J calls and clone size are copied from that table; D and trimming were computed from the DNA. This table holds roughly 140,000 clones, approximately 80% found once. Material for sequencing was peripheral blood. The chain combines TRBV20-1 with TRBJ2-1; D might be TRBD1 (6 bases). The source is a woman older than 75 in a cohort sampled during active or convalescent COVID-19. The CDR3 protein is CRAGGLDEQFF. CDR3 bases: TGCAGGGCTGGGGGCTTAGATGAGCAGTTCTTC.